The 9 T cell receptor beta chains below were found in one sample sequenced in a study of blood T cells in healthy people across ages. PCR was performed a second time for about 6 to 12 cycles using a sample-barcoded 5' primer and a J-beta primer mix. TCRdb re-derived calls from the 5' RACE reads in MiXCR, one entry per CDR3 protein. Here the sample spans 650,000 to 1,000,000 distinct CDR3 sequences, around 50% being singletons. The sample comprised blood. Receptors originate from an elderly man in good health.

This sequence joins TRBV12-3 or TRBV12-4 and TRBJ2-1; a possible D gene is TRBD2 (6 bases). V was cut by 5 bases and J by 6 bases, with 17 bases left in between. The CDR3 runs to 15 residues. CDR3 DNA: TGTGCCAGCAGTATTGCGGGGAGGCCTTTCAATGAGCAGTTCTTC. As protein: CASSIAGRPFNEQFF.

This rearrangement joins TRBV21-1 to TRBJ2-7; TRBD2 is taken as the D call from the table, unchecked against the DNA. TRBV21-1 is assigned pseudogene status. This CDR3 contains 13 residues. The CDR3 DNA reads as TGTGCCAGCATTTTTAAGGGAGCAGACGAGCAGTACTTC. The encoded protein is CASIFKGADEQYF.

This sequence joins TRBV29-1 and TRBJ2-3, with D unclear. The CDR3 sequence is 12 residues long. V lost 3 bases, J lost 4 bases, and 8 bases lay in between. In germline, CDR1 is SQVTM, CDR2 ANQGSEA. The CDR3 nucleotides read TGCAGCGTTGATGTTCCCCCAGATACGCAGTATTTT. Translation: CSVDVPPDTQYF.

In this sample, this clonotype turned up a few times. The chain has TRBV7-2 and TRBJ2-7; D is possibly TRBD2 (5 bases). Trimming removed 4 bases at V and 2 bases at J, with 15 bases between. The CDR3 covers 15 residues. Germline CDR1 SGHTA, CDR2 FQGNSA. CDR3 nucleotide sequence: TGTGCCAGCAGCTCCCGCCAGACGGGAACCTACGAGCAGTACTTC. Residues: CASSSRQTGTYEQYF.

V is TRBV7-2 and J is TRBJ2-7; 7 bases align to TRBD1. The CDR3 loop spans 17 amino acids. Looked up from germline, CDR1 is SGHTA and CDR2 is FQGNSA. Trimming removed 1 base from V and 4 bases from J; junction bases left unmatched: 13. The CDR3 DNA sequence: TGTGCCAGCAGCTTAGTGTTGGGTCTGGGGACAGCGTACGAGCAGTACTTC. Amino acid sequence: CASSLVLGLGTAYEQYF.

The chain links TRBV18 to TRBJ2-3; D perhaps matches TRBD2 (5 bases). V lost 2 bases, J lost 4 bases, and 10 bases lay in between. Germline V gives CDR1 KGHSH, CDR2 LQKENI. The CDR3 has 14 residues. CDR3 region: CASSPVEGSDTQYF. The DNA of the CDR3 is TGTGCCAGCTCACCAGTAGAGGGCTCAGATACGCAGTATTTT. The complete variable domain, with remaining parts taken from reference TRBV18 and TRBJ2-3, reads NAGVMQNPRHLVRRRGQEARLRCSPMKGHSHVYWYRQLPEEGLKFMVYLQKENIIDESGMPKERFSAEFPKEGPSILRIQQVVRGDSAAYFCASSPVEGSDTQYFGPGTRLTVL.

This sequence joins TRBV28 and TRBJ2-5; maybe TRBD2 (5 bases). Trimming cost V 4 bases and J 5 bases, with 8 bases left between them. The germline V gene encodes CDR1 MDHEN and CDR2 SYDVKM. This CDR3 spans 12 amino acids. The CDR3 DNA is TGTGCCAGCAGTTGGGAGTTGGAGACCCAGTACTTC. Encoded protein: CASSWELETQYF.

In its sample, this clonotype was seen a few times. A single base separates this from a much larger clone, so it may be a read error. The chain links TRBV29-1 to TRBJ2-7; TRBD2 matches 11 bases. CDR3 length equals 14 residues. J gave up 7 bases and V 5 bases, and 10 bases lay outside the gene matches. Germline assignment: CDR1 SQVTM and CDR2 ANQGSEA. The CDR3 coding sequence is TGCAGCGTTTCCGGGACTAGCGGCGTCAATGAGCAGTACTTC. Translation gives CSVSGTSGVNEQYF.

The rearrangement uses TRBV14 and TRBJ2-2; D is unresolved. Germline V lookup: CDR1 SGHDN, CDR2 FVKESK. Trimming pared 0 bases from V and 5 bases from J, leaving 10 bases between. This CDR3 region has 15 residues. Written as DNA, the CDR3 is TGTGCCAGCAGCCAAGATCGGCTTCATACCGGGGAGCTGTTTTTT. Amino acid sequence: CASSQDRLHTGELFF.